These 29 T cell receptor beta chains share one sample of origin, sequenced in a study of metastatic and nonmetastatic thyroid tumors. TCRdb re-called the PCR reads with MiXCR. Of some 50,000 clones in the sample, 22% were seen once. Patients were all untreated before their thyroid surgery. Sample: blood. These receptors originate from a male donor with papillary thyroid cancer or a benign thyroid nodule (not recorded which). Some clones in this sample may be carry-over from other donors' samples.

This clone was recorded at least ten times. The rearrangement links TRBV3-1 to TRBJ2-7; maybe TRBD1 (6 bases). The CDR3 is 16 residues long. V was pared by 0 bases and J by 2 bases, with 14 bases between. CDR1 LGHDT and CDR2 YNNKEL come from the germline V gene (reference sequence). In DNA, the CDR3 is TGTGCCAGCAGCCAAGATCGAGGGGGTAGGACCTACGAGCAGTACTTC. Its translation: CASSQDRGGRTYEQYF.

This clone was detected ten times or more. The chain uses TRBV10-3 and TRBJ1-5; the D is unclear. V was pared by 3 bases and J by 4 bases, with 7 bases between. The CDR3 consists of 13 residues. Germline CDR1 reads ENHRY; CDR2 reads SYGVKD. CDR3 DNA: TGTGCCATCAGTGAAGGGCTAAATCAGCCCCAGCATTTT. It codes for CAISEGLNQPQHF.

The chain uses TRBV5-1 and TRBJ1-1; no firm D call. Germline values: CDR1 SGHRS, CDR2 YFSETQ. Between the trimmed V and J ends, which lost 0 bases and 7 bases, there was a span of 10 bases. This CDR3 spans 13 amino acids. CDR3 sequence: CASSLVGLGEAFF. The CDR3 coding sequence is TGCGCCAGCAGCTTGGTTGGGTTGGGTGAAGCTTTCTTT. Complete variable domain (other parts from reference TRBV5-1 and TRBJ1-1): KAGVTQTPRYLIKTRGQQVTLSCSPISGHRSVSWYQQTPGQGLQFLFEYFSETQRNKGNFPGRFSGRQFSNSRSEMNVSTLELGDSALYLCASSLVGLGEAFFGQGTRLTVV.

This clone occurred many times. This sequence joins TRBV7-8 and TRBJ1-4; 9 bases line up with TRBD1. The V gene's germline CDR1 is SGHVS and CDR2 FQNEAQ. The V segment lost 5 bases and the J segment 4 bases; nucleotides outside the gene matches: 5. The CDR3 covers 15 residues. The CDR3 region has the DNA TGTGCCAGCAGCCTGGGACAGGGCATTAATGAAAAACTGTTTTTT. Protein product: CASSLGQGINEKLFF.

This clone was counted a few times. The DNA for the CDR3 is TGTGCCAGCAGCTTGTCTCGGGGGCGCGGCTACGAGCAGTACTTC. It yields the protein CASSLSRGRGYEQYF. V gene TRBV11-2 combines with J gene TRBJ2-7, with D possibly being TRBD1 or TRBD2 (6 bases each). This CDR3 is built from 15 residues. Trimming shortened V by 3 bases and J by 3 bases, and 15 bases separated the two germline ends. CDR1 is SGHAT, CDR2 FQNNGV, per germline.

This clone was recorded many times. CDR3 bases: TGTGCCAGCTCACCACAACTAGCGGACAATGAGCAGTTCTTC. Translating gives CASSPQLADNEQFF. V gene TRBV18 combines with J gene TRBJ2-1; 8 bases align to TRBD2. CDR3 length: 14 residues. Germline-derived CDR1 and CDR2 are KGHSH and LQKENI. The ends lost 1 base at V and 5 bases at J; junction bases unmatched: 1.

The V gene is TRBV11-1, the J gene TRBJ2-1; TRBD2 aligns across 13 bases. With V trimmed by 6 bases and J by 4 bases, 3 bases remained unmatched. Germline V CDR1 and CDR2: SGHAT, FQDESV (reference sequence). This CDR3 has 15 amino acids. DNA of the CDR3: TGTGCCAGCAGTTGGACTAGCGGGGGATACAATGAGCAGTTCTTC. It encodes CASSWTSGGYNEQFF.

The table lists this clone with many counts. The chain is built from TRBV7-8 and TRBJ2-2; no clear D. CDR3 length: 14 amino acids. V was clipped by 3 bases and J by 2 bases, with 7 bases between them. Germline CDR1 SGHVS, CDR2 FQNEAQ. Written as DNA, the CDR3 is TGTGCCAGCAGCTTTGCCACTAACACCGGGGAGCTGTTTTTT. Protein product: CASSFATNTGELFF.

The V call is TRBV7-2, the J call TRBJ1-1; perhaps TRBD1 as D (6 bases). Germline CDR1 reads SGHTA; CDR2 reads FQGNSA. This CDR3 is built from 15 residues. Trimming removed 1 base from V and 7 bases from J, with 16 bases in between. The CDR3 loop is CASSLVGGGAREAFF. CDR3 coding DNA: TGTGCCAGCAGCTTAGTGGGCGGGGGGGCGCGTGAAGCTTTCTTT. Supplemented by reference TRBV7-2 and TRBJ1-1, the full variable domain reads GAGVSQSPSNKVTEKGKDVELRCDPISGHTALYWYRQSLGQGLEFLIYFQGNSAPDKSGLPSDRFSAERTGGSVSTLTIQRTQQEDSAVYLCASSLVGGGAREAFFGQGTRLTVV.

This clone was seen ten or more times. The chain recombines TRBV28 with TRBJ2-4; D perhaps matches TRBD2 (6 bases). The CDR3 covers 15 residues. Between the trimmed V and J ends, which lost 5 bases and 6 bases, there was a span of 17 bases. Germline V gene data show CDR1 as MDHEN and CDR2 as SYDVKM. CDR3 nucleotides: TGTGCCAGCAGTCACCGGGGCGGGAATGGAAACATTCAGTACTTC. As protein: CASSHRGGNGNIQYF.

This clone was counted ten times or more. The V call is TRBV6-2 or TRBV6-3, the J call TRBJ2-3, with 9 positions matching TRBD2. Germline trimming cut 5 bases from V and 0 bases from J; bases unmatched to any gene: 12. CDR1 MNHEY and CDR2 SVGEGT come from the germline V gene. The CDR3 length is 18 residues. For the CDR3, the DNA is TGTGCCAGCAGTCAGGAAGCGGGGGGCGGCCCTAGCACAGATACGCAGTATTTT. Encoded protein: CASSQEAGGGPSTDTQYF.

As regards this clone: One junction end disagrees with the germline gene, perhaps due to a read error. In the same sample, other DNA sequences code for this CDR3. The rearrangement uses TRBV5-4 and TRBJ2-2, with D maybe TRBD2 (5 bases). The CDR3 is 16 amino acids. Germline CDR1 SGHNT, CDR2 YYREEE (reference sequence). As DNA, the CDR3 is TGTGCAAGCAGCCCCTTAACTAGTGGTGACACCGGGGAGCTGTTTTTT. This gives the protein CASSPLTSGDTGELFF.

Ten or more counts support this clone. This rearrangement joins TRBV3-1 to TRBJ2-7, with D perhaps matching TRBD2 (5 bases). Germline CDR1 and CDR2: LGHDT and YNNKEL (reference sequence). Deletions cut 3 bases from V and 5 bases from J, with 11 bases between. The CDR3 is made up of 13 amino acids. CDR3 in amino acids: CASSHLGLNEQYF. DNA for the CDR3: TGTGCCAGCAGCCACCTCGGACTGAACGAGCAGTACTTC.

This clone was observed a few times. At one boundary the junction diverges from the germline segment, which might be a read error. The chain links TRBV10-3 to TRBJ2-1; 15 bases match TRBD2. CDR3 length: 17 amino acids. Germline V gene lookup returns CDR1 ENHRY and CDR2 SYGVKD. CDR3 sequence (DNA): TGTGCCATCAGTGAGTTATGGACTAGCGGGGGGGGTAATGAGCAGTTATTC. Translated: CAISELWTSGGGNEQLF.

This clone appeared many times. The CDR3 DNA reads as TGCAGTGCTAGAGCCGCGCGGACAGGGGGCTTAGCAACTAATGAAAAACTGTTTTTT. It translates to CSARAARTGGLATNEKLFF. The chain is built from TRBV20-1 and TRBJ1-4; 11 bases line up with TRBD1. Trimming removed 1 base from V and 0 bases from J; junction bases left unmatched: 10. The CDR3 runs 19 residues. Germline CDR1 DFQATT, CDR2 SNEGSKA (reference sequence).

In its sample, this clone was seen many times. The chain carries TRBV4-2 and TRBJ2-3; no clear D. V was clipped by 2 bases and J by 10 bases, with 10 bases between them. CDR1 is LGHNA, CDR2 YNFKEQ, per germline. This CDR3 contains 12 residues. The CDR3 DNA reads as TGTGCCAGCAGCCAACAGGTTGGTGCGCAGTATTTT. Translating it yields CASSQQVGAQYF.

This clone was recorded a few times. The rearrangement links TRBV28 to TRBJ2-7, with 9 bases fitting TRBD2. Germline-derived CDR1 and CDR2 are MDHEN and SYDVKM. V dropped 1 base and J dropped 7; count of bases not matched to a gene: 8. The CDR3 totals 15 residues. The CDR3 protein is CASSLFLAGLEEQYF. In DNA, the CDR3 is TGTGCCAGCAGTTTATTCCTAGCGGGGTTGGAAGAGCAGTACTTC.

The chain has TRBV20-1 and TRBJ2-7, with 9 bases matching TRBD2. Germline loops: CDR1 DFQATT, CDR2 SNEGSKA (reference sequence). V was pared by 6 bases and J by 5 bases, with 14 bases of the junction left unmatched. The CDR3 loop spans 15 amino acids. CDR3 amino acids: CSAPSPGTSLHEQYF. CDR3 nucleotides: TGCAGTGCGCCTTCGCCCGGGACTAGCTTACACGAGCAGTACTTC.

This clone was picked up many times. The chain carries TRBV6-7 and TRBJ2-2; TRBD1 agrees at 8 bases. TRBV6-7 carries the ORF label, with uncertain function. CDR3 length: 17 residues. V gave up 3 bases and J gave up 4 bases; unmatched junction bases: 10. The CDR3, as DNA: TGTGCCAGCAGTTATCAACCGGGACAGGTTGCCACCGGGGAGCTGTTTTTT. Amino acids: CASSYQPGQVATGELFF.

As for this clone: A much larger clonotype is one base distant, so this may be a read error. Other DNA sequences in this sample translate to the same CDR3. J is TRBJ1-4 and V is TRBV2, with 7 bases aligning to TRBD1. Germline CDR1 and CDR2: SNHLY and FYNNEI. This CDR3 region has 14 residues. V lost 6 bases and J lost 6; bases outside the gene matches: 7. This CDR3 reads CASSAGGGDEKLFF. CDR3 coding DNA: TGTGCCAGCAGCGCAGGGGGGGGTGATGAAAAACTGTTTTTT.

This clone occurred many times. The CDR3 here is CASEDTSSYNEQFF. The CDR3 DNA reads as TGTGCCAGCGAGGACACTAGCTCCTACAATGAGCAGTTCTTC. The rearrangement uses TRBV6-1 and TRBJ2-1; perhaps D is TRBD1 or TRBD2 (5 bases each). Germline CDR1 MNHNS, CDR2 SASEGT. V lost 8 bases to trimming and J lost 0 bases, with 11 bases between them. The CDR3 spans 14 residues.

This clone has ten or more counts. This chain uses TRBV13 with TRBJ1-1, with a weak D call TRBD1 (6 bases). CDR1 and CDR2 from the germline V gene are PRHDT and FYEKMQ (reference sequence). This CDR3 comprises 15 residues. The germline V and J ends were trimmed by 5 bases and 7 bases, with 20 bases remaining between them. The CDR3 coding sequence is TGTGCCAGCAGCCTAACAGGGTGGAGGGACGATGAAGCTTTCTTT. The encoded protein is CASSLTGWRDDEAFF. The entire variable domain, with the rest obtained from reference TRBV13 and TRBJ1-1, is as follows: AAGVIQSPRHLIKEKRETATLKCYPIPRHDTVYWYQQGPGQDPQFLISFYEKMQSDKGSIPDRFSAQQFSDYHSELNMSSLELGDSALYFCASSLTGWRDDEAFFGQGTRLTVV.

This clone has a count of ten or more. The V and J genes are TRBV4-1 and TRBJ2-7; the D is unclear. Germline loops: CDR1 MGHRA, CDR2 YSYEKL. This CDR3 has 14 amino acids. Trimming took 1 base from V and 4 from J, leaving 11 bases between them. The CDR3 bases are TGCGCCAGCAGCCAAGCCCACCTGGGTTACGAGCAGTACTTC. Its translation is CASSQAHLGYEQYF.

Comment on this clone: A much more abundant neighbour one base away suggests this may be a read error. The chain carries TRBV13 and TRBJ1-1, with TRBD1 identical over 7 bases. The CDR3 has 13 residues. In germline, CDR1 is PRHDT, CDR2 FYEKMQ (reference sequence). CDR3 sequence reads: CVGRGGSVTEAFF. The CDR3 DNA sequence: TGTGTCGGCAGGGGGGGCAGCGTGACTGAAGCTTTCTTT.

This clone was detected once. This may stem from a read error, because a much larger clone lies one nucleotide away. The sample holds other DNA sequences that translate to the same CDR3. The chain couples TRBV5-4 to TRBJ1-4; 9 bases fit TRBD1. The germline CDR1 and CDR2 sequences are SGHNT and YYREEE (reference sequence). The CDR3 is made up of 14 amino acids. CDR3 in amino acids: CASSSRTGAEKLFF. As DNA, the CDR3 is TGTGCCAGTAGCTCACGGACAGGGGCTGAAAAACTGTTTTTT.

The table lists this clone with many counts. The chain links TRBV4-2 to TRBJ2-1; TRBD1 matches 8 bases. J was trimmed by 6 bases and V by 0 bases; bases with no gene match: 4. This CDR3 is built from 15 residues. Per germline, CDR1 LGHNA and CDR2 YNFKEQ. The CDR3 sequence is CASSQDRQGFNEQFF. Here the CDR3 DNA reads TGTGCCAGCAGCCAAGATCGACAGGGGTTCAATGAGCAGTTCTTC.

The chain carries TRBV20-1 and TRBJ1-2, with D maybe TRBD1 (5 bases). This CDR3 contains 14 residues. Trimming removed 3 bases from V and 5 bases from J, with 16 bases in between. Germline-derived CDR1 and CDR2 are DFQATT and SNEGSKA (reference sequence). CDR3 residues: CSASTGQEEYGYTF. Written as DNA, the CDR3 is TGCAGTGCTAGTACGGGGCAGGAGGAGTATGGCTACACCTTC.

This clone was seen only a few times. Since a much larger clone is just one base distant, this may be a read error. The V and J genes are TRBV6-4 and TRBJ2-3; D ambiguous. Trimming left V 4 bases short and J 0 bases short, with 8 bases between. Looked up from germline, CDR1 is MRHNA and CDR2 is SNTAGT. This CDR3 is 14 amino acids long. The CDR3, as DNA: TGTGCCAGCAGTGGCTCGACTAGCACAGATACGCAGTATTTT. It codes for CASSGSTSTDTQYF.

This clone has at least ten counts. V usage is TRBV7-9 and J usage is TRBJ1-1; D possibly corresponds to TRBD1 (5 bases). Germline V gene sequence: CDR1 SEHNR, CDR2 FQNEAQ (reference sequence). The ends were cut back, 5 bases at V and 3 bases at J, with 16 bases in the middle. This CDR3 region has 15 residues. The CDR3 DNA is TGTGCCAGCAGCAAAGGGACCTCCGGCTACACTGAAGCTTTCTTT. Residues: CASSKGTSGYTEAFF.